This T cell receptor beta chain emerged from a study of T-cell reconstitution after alpha-beta-depleted transplantation in children. Preparation of the TCRbeta library used unique molecular identifiers. MiXCR was run by TCRdb on the PCR reads, yielding one entry per CDR3 protein. The table has over 300,000 distinct CDR3 sequences, about a tenth seen once; the top ten hold less than 2.5%. Trimming cost V 4 bases and J 1 base; bases outside gene matches: 3. Germline V gene data show CDR1 as MNHEY and CDR2 as SVGAGI. The CDR3 covers 15 residues. This clonotype was seen more than once but under ten times.

The chain links TRBV6-5 to TRBJ2-2; 7 nucleotides line up with TRBD1. The sequencing used PBMCs from the stem cell graft donor, collected from the stem cell graft. This sequence was found in a human donor who donated a stem cell graft to a child with acute lymphoblastic leukemia. This CDR3 reads CASSSGQLNTGELFF. As DNA, the CDR3 is TGTGCCAGCAGTTCGGGACAGCTGAACACCGGGGAGCTGTTTTTT.